This TCR beta chain emerged from a study of blood T cell repertoires in COVID-19. Study-wide context: Sources were T cells, B-cell-depleted T cells, or PBMCs; the material itself was cDNA or gDNA.

Losses at the gene ends were 9 bases for V and 4 bases for J; bases not matched to a gene: 11. There are 15 residues in the CDR3. CDR1 is MNHEY, CDR2 SVGAGI, per germline. Per the study methods: The authors estimated nucleated cell counts from reference gene primer amplification. TCRdb's table, derived via immunoSEQ multiplex PCR, lists solely in-frame clones and lacks some. V, J and clone size are those of that table, while D and trimming were read from the DNA. The sample has about 70,000 clones; approximately 83% are singletons. The sequence was collected from a human donor in a cohort sampled during active COVID-19. The chain carries TRBV6-5 and TRBJ2-7, with 11 bases that match TRBD2. The sample was peripheral blood. CDR3 sequence reads: CASSNSGGASYEQYF. The CDR3 nucleotides are TGTGCCAGTTCGAATAGCGGGGGGGCAAGTTACGAGCAGTACTTC.